These 17 T cell receptor beta chains originate from one sample sequenced in a study of T cells expressing NK-cell markers. One entry per CDR3 protein, without DNA, is what TCRdb gives after re-calling the 5' RACE reads. Its clone listing holds 90,000 to 130,000 distinct CDR3 sequences. The specimen sequenced was blood T cells: a sorted CD56 or NKG2C T cell subset, CD4+ or CD8+ T cells, or bulk PBMC T cells (not recorded which). The receptor set was obtained from a woman aged 18 to 75 in good health.

This rearrangement joins TRBV19 to TRBJ1-1; TCRdb proposes TRBD1, but this gene call is untestable without DNA. The CDR3 contains 15 residues. Germline V CDR1 and CDR2: LNHDA, SQIVND (reference sequence). The CDR3 reads CASSGLTGGSTEAFF.

The rearrangement joins TRBV6-2 or TRBV6-3 to TRBJ1-5; with no DNA, the TCRdb D assignment of TRBD1 cannot be verified. Germline-derived CDR1 and CDR2 are MNHEY and SVGEGT. The length of the CDR3 is 13 residues. Here the CDR3 reads CASSPQGGQPQHF.

The chain combines TRBV9 with TRBJ1-2; TCRdb's D gene call, TRBD1, goes unchecked for lack of DNA. Germline assignment: CDR1 SGDLS and CDR2 YYNGEE. This CDR3 spans 14 amino acids. The CDR3 protein is CASSLGGPSYGYTF.

The rearrangement joins TRBV24-1 to TRBJ2-1; no DNA is available, so the TRBD1 call from TCRdb remains unchecked. CDR3 length: 17 amino acids. Per germline, CDR1 KGHDR and CDR2 SFDVKD. The CDR3 reads CATSSPRADIAGDEQFF.

The chain links TRBV20-1 to TRBJ2-1; TCRdb lists TRBD1, though no DNA is available to test this call. Germline CDR1 and CDR2: DFQATT and SNEGSKA (reference sequence). The CDR3 loop spans 13 amino acids. CDR3 in amino acids: CSARQGDRNEQFF.

J is TRBJ2-1 and V is TRBV7-9; the D call of TRBD1 rests on TCRdb alone, since no DNA is present to check it. The CDR3 extends over 15 amino acids. Germline V CDR1 and CDR2: SEHNR, FQNEAQ (reference sequence). This CDR3 reads CASSSTGVAYNEQFF. Supplemented by reference TRBV7-9 and TRBJ2-1, the full variable domain reads DTGVSQNPRHKITKRGQNVTFRCDPISEHNRLYWYRQTLGQGPEFLTYFQNEAQLEKSRLLSDRFSAERPKGSFSTLEIQRTEQGDSAMYLCASSSTGVAYNEQFFGPGTRLTVL.

The chain combines TRBV3-1 with TRBJ1-4; the TCRdb call, TRBD1, lacks DNA for checking. This CDR3 has 12 amino acids. Per the germline V gene, CDR1 is LGHDT and CDR2 is YNNKEL (reference sequence). The CDR3 loop reads CASSGQEEKLFF.

This rearrangement joins TRBV7-9 to TRBJ2-3; as DNA is missing, the TRBD2 call by TCRdb cannot be tested. From germline, CDR1 is SEHNR and CDR2 FQNEAQ (reference sequence). This CDR3 contains 16 residues. CDR3 protein: CASSTPLGEHTDTQYF.

Here the CDR3 reads CASSEEQEVPEAFF. The chain has TRBV2 and TRBJ1-1; lacking DNA, the TRBD1 call made by TCRdb goes unchecked. This CDR3 is 14 amino acids long. CDR1 and CDR2 (germline): SNHLY, FYNNEI.

The rearrangement uses TRBV11-2 and TRBJ2-3; lacking DNA, the TRBD1 call made by TCRdb goes unchecked. Per germline, CDR1 SGHAT and CDR2 FQNNGV. The CDR3 is 16 amino acids. The CDR3 is CASSIEGAVFGDAQYF.

The chain employs TRBV10-3 and TRBJ2-1; TCRdb outputs TRBD2, but without DNA this stays unchecked. CDR3 length: 19 amino acids. Germline V CDR1 and CDR2: ENHRY, SYGVKD. CDR3 sequence reads: CAISDARGASRSSYNEQFF.

The CDR3: CASSSQGVFSGANVLTF. The chain employs TRBV12-3 or TRBV12-4 and TRBJ2-6; the D gene TCRdb calls, TRBD1, cannot be checked with no DNA. This CDR3 comprises 17 residues.

The chain couples TRBV6-5 to TRBJ1-2. CDR1 is MNHEY, CDR2 SVGAGI, per germline. This CDR3 is built from 14 residues. The CDR3 sequence is CASSYSSQAHGYTF.

CDR3 sequence: CASPSPGDGELFF. This sequence joins TRBV6-6 and TRBJ2-2; no DNA is available, so the TRBD1 call from TCRdb remains unchecked. In germline, CDR1 is MNHNY, CDR2 SVGAGI (reference sequence). The CDR3 loop spans 13 amino acids.

The rearrangement joins TRBV5-1 to TRBJ2-3. Germline loops: CDR1 SGHRS, CDR2 YFSETQ. This CDR3 spans 15 amino acids. The CDR3 reads CASSLAVDGTDTQYF.

The chain joins TRBV7-9 to TRBJ2-5. The CDR3 spans 14 residues. The germline gives CDR1 SEHNR, CDR2 FQNEAQ (reference sequence). CDR3 region: CASSLAASSETQYF.

The genes are TRBV5-6 and TRBJ1-1; absent DNA, TCRdb's TRBD1 call cannot be checked. The CDR3 has 15 amino acids. Germline CDR1 reads SGHDT; CDR2 reads YYEEEE. Here the CDR3 reads CASSLGVRGDTEAFF. The variable domain in full, with the rest retrieved from reference TRBV5-6 and TRBJ1-1, is DAGVTQSPTHLIKTRGQQVTLRCSPKSGHDTVSWYQQALGQGPQFIFQYYEEEERQRGNFPDRFSGHQFPNYSSELNVNALLLGDSALYLCASSLGVRGDTEAFFGQGTRLTVV.